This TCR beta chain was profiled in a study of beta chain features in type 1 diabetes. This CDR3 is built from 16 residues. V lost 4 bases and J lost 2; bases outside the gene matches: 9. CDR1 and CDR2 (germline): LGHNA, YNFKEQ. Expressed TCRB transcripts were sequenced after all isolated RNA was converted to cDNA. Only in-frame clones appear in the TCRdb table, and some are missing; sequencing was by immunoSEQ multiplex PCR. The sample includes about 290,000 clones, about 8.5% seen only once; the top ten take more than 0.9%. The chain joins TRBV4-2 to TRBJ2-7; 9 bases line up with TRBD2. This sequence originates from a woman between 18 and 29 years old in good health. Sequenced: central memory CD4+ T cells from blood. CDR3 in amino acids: CASSPALAGYAYEQYF. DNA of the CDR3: TGTGCCAGCAGCCCGGCCCTAGCGGGATACGCCTACGAGCAGTACTTC.